Sequencing of this T cell receptor beta chain was carried out in a study of CD8 T cells in ankylosing spondylitis. Overall study results and limits: What appeared characteristic of ankylosing spondylitis blood was a TCR beta motif of eight highly homologous variants. Clones that were linked to disease were CD8+ and were relatively rare in peripheral blood.

This clonotype has ten or more counts. What it binds is unknown. TCRdb recomputed calls from the 5' RACE reads with MiXCR, one row per CDR3 protein. This sample carries around 770,000 distinct CDR3 sequences, 10% to 15% of them seen once, and the ten largest clones take around 0.51%. The clonotype originates from a male donor with ankylosing spondylitis. The sample was blood, either unsorted or a sorted T cell fraction (not recorded which).

CDR3 sequence (DNA): TGCAGCGTTGCACGGACTAGCGGGAGGACAGATACGCAGTATTTT. Its protein product is CSVARTSGRTDTQYF. V is TRBV29-1 and J is TRBJ2-3; 14 nucleotides align to TRBD2. Germline V gene lookup returns CDR1 SQVTM and CDR2 ANQGSEA. The CDR3 is 15 amino acids. Trimming at V came to 4 bases and at J to 3 bases, leaving 3 bases not matched to a gene.